What follows are 7 T cell receptor beta chains derived from one specimen sequenced in a study of patients and donors after allogeneic stem cell transplantation. A single record per CDR3 protein comes from TCRdb applying MiXCR to the RT-PCR reads. This table has about 110,000 distinct CDR3 sequences, roughly 37% appearing once. Sequencing was carried out using blood, either unsorted or a sorted T cell fraction (not recorded which). Every receptor here comes from a human donor who was either an allogeneic HSCT recipient or a stem cell or donor lymphocyte infusion donor (not recorded which). It is not recorded whose cells these are; they may come from a transplant donor.

The chain joins TRBV7-2 to TRBJ2-2; TRBD2 aligns across 14 bases. The CDR3 consists of 17 residues. With 5 bases clipped from V and 0 bases from J, the junction kept 2 bases outside the gene matches. The germline V gene encodes CDR1 SGHTA and CDR2 FQGNSA. The chain's CDR3 is CASSRGLAGANTGELFF. CDR3 nucleotides: TGTGCCAGCAGCCGGGGACTAGCGGGGGCGAACACCGGGGAGCTGTTTTTT.

The gene calls are TRBV9 and TRBJ2-7, with D possibly matching TRBD2 (5 bases). The germline V and J ends were trimmed by 0 bases and 2 bases, with 9 bases remaining between them. Germline V CDR1 and CDR2: SGDLS, YYNGEE. The CDR3 contains 14 residues. The CDR3 reads CASSVAAGPYEQYF. In nucleotides, the CDR3 is TGTGCCAGCAGCGTAGCGGCGGGCCCCTACGAGCAGTACTTC.

This chain links TRBV28 with TRBJ2-3; maybe TRBD2 (6 bases). Germline V lookup: CDR1 MDHEN, CDR2 SYDVKM. The CDR3 length is 17 residues. V lost 6 bases, J lost 2 bases, and 21 bases lay in between. CDR3 sequence reads: CASSPTNKGGTTDTQYF. In DNA, the CDR3 is TGTGCCAGCAGCCCAACTAATAAGGGCGGGACCACAGATACGCAGTATTTT.

The chain is built from TRBV5-1 and TRBJ2-7, with D possibly called TRBD1 or TRBD2 (5 bases each). Trimming removed 0 bases at V and 0 bases at J, with 10 bases between. The length of the CDR3 is 15 residues. Germline V gene lookup returns CDR1 SGHRS and CDR2 YFSETQ. DNA for the CDR3: TGCGCCAGCAGCTTGGACGGGACCTACTCCTACGAGCAGTACTTC. Translation: CASSLDGTYSYEQYF.

This clonotype was counted only a few times. The chain has TRBV20-1 and TRBJ1-1; the D is unclear. This CDR3 has 13 residues. Trimming pared 1 base from V and 5 bases from J, leaving 11 bases between. Germline V gives CDR1 DFQATT, CDR2 SNEGSKA (reference sequence). The CDR3 DNA is TGCAGTGCTAGAGGGGATTGGAGGACTGAAGCTTTCTTT. As protein: CSARGDWRTEAFF.

Notes on this clonotype: The germline gene is not matched at one end of the junction; a read error may be the cause. The V gene is TRBV4-2, the J gene TRBJ2-1; D not resolved. The CDR3 totals 14 residues. Germline V CDR1 and CDR2: LGHNA, YNFKEQ. As DNA, the CDR3 is TGTGCCAGCAGGCAAGGTAGACCAAGAACGGAGCAGTTCTTC. As protein: CASRQGRPRTEQFF.

The chain uses TRBV18 and TRBJ2-7; 12 bases agree with TRBD2. Germline V gene data show CDR1 as KGHSH and CDR2 as LQKENI. The V segment lost 0 bases and the J segment 6 bases; nucleotides outside the gene matches: 9. The CDR3 covers 17 residues. CDR3 bases: TGTGCCAGCTCACCACCGATAGGACTAGCGGGAATCGGCGAGCAGTACTTC. Its protein product is CASSPPIGLAGIGEQYF.